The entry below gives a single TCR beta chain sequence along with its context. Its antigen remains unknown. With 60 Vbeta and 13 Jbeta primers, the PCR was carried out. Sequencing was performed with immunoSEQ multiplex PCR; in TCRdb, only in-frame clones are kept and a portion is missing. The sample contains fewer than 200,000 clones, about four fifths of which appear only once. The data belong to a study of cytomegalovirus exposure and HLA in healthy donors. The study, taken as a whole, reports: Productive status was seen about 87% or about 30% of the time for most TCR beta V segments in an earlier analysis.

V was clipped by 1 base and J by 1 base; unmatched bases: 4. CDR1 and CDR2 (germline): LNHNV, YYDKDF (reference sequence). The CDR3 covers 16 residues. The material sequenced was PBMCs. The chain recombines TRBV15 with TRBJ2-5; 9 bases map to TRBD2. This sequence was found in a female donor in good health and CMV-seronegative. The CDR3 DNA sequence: TGTGCCACCAGCAGAGCACTAGCGGGTTCCCAAGAGACCCAGTACTTC. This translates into CATSRALAGSQETQYF.